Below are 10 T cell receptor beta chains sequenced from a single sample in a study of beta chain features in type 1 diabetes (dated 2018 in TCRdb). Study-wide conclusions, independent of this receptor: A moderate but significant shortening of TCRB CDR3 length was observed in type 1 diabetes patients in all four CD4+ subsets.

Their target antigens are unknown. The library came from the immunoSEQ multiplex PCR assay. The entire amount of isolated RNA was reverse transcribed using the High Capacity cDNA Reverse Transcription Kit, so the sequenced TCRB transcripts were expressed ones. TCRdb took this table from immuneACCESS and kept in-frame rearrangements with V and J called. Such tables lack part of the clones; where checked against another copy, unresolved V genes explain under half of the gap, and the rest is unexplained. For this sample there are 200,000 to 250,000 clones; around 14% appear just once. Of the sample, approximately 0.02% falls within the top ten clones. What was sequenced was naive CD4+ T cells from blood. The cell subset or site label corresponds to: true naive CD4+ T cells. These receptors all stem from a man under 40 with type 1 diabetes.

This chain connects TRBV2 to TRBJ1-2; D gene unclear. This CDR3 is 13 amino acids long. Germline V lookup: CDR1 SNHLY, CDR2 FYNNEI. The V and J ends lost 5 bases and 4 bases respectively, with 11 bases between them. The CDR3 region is CASSNPPGYGYTF. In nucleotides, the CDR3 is TGTGCCAGCAGTAATCCCCCGGGCTATGGCTACACCTTC.

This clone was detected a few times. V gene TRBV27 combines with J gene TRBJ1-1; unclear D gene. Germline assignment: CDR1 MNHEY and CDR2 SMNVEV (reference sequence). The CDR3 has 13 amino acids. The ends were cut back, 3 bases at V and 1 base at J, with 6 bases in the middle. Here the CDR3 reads CASSFNRNTEAFF. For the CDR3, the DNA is TGTGCCAGCAGTTTCAACAGGAACACTGAAGCTTTCTTT.

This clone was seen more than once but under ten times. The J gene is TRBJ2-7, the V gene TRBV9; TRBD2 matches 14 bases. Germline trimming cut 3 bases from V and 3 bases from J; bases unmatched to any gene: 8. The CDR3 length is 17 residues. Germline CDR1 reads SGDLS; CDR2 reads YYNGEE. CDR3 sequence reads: CASSGRGLAGGLYEQYF. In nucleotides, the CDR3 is TGTGCCAGCAGCGGCCGTGGACTAGCGGGGGGCCTCTACGAGCAGTACTTC. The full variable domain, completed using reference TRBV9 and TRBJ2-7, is DSGVTQTPKHLITATGQRVTLRCSPRSGDLSVYWYQQSLDQGLQFLIQYYNGEERAKGNILERFSAQQFPDLHSELNLSSLELGDSALYFCASSGRGLAGGLYEQYFGPGTRLTVT.

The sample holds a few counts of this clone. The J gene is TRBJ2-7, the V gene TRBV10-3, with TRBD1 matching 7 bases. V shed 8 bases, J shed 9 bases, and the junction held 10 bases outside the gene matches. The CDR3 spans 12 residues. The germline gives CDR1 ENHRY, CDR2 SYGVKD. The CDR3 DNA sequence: TGTGCCATCCAAGGGACAGCGGTAGGGCAGTACTTC. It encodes CAIQGTAVGQYF.

For the CDR3, the DNA is TGTGCCAGCAGTCCCCGCGGGGGGGGACAAGAGACCCAGTACTTC. It yields the protein CASSPRGGGQETQYF. J is TRBJ2-5 and V is TRBV28; 9 nucleotides align to TRBD2. The V segment lost 5 bases and the J segment 2 bases; nucleotides outside the gene matches: 6. Germline V lookup: CDR1 MDHEN, CDR2 SYDVKM. The CDR3 length is 15 residues.

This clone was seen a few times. The CDR3 DNA is TGCGCCAGCAGCCCTGACAGGGGGCGAACAGATACGCAGTATTTT. Residues: CASSPDRGRTDTQYF. The V call is TRBV4-3, the J call TRBJ2-3; 10 positions match TRBD1. CDR3 length: 15 amino acids. V dropped 4 bases and J dropped 3; count of bases not matched to a gene: 4. The germline CDR1 and CDR2 sequences are LGHNA and YSLEER.

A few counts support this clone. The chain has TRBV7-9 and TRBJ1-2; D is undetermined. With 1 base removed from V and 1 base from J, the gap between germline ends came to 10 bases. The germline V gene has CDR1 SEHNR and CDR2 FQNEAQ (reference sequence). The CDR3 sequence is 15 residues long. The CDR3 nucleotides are TGTGCCAGCAGCTTAGTACGGGGAATTAACTATGGCTACACCTTC. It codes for CASSLVRGINYGYTF.

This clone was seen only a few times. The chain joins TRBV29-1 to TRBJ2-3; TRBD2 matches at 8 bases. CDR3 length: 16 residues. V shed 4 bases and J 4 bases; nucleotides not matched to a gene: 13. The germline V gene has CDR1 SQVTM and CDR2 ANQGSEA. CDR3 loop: CSVARLAMGSADTQYF. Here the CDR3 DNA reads TGCAGCGTTGCCCGACTAGCGATGGGTTCGGCAGATACGCAGTATTTT.

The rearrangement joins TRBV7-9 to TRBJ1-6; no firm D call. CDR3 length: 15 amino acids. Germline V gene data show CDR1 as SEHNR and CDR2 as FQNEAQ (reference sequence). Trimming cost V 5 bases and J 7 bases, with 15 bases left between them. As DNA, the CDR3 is TGTGCCAGCAGCGCCTTGGGCCCTTGGAATTCACCCCTCCACTTT. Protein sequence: CASSALGPWNSPLHF.

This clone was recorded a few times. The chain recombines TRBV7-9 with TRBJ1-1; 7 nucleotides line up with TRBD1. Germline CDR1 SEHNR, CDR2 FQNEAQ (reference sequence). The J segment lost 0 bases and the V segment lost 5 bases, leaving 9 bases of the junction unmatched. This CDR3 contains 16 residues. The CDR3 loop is CASSLLTGTMNTEAFF. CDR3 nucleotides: TGTGCCAGCAGCCTACTGACAGGGACGATGAACACTGAAGCTTTCTTT.